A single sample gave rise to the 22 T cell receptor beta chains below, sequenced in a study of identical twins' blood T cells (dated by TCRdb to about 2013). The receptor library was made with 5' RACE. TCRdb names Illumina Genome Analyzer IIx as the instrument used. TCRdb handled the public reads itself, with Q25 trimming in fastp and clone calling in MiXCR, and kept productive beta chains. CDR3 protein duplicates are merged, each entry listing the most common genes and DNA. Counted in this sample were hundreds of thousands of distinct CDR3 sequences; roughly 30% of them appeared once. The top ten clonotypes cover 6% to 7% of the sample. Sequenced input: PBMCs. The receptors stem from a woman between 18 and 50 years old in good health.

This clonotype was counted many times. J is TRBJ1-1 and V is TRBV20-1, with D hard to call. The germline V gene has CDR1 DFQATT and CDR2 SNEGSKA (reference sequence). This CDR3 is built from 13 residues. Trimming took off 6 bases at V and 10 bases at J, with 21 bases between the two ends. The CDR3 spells CSAGGNAPVVAFF. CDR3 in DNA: TGCAGTGCCGGAGGGAATGCCCCTGTCGTAGCTTTCTTT.

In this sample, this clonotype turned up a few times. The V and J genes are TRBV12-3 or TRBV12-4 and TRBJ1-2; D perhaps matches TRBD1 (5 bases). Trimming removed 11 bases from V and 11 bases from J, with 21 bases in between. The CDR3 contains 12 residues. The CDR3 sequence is CADRREGKGYTF. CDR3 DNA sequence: TGTGCCGATCGACGGGAGGGGAAGGGATACACCTTC.

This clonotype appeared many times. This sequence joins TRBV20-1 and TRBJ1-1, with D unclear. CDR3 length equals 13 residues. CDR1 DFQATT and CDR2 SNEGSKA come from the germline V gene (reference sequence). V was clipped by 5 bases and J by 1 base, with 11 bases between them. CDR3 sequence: CSAAKDGNTEAFF. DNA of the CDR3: TGCAGTGCTGCTAAAGACGGGAACACTGAAGCTTTCTTT.

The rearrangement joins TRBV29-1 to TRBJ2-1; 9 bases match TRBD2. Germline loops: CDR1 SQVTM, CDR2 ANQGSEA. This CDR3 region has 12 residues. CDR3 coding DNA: TGCAGTGCTTATAGCGGGAGCTACAAGCAGTTCTTC. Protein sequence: CSAYSGSYKQFF.

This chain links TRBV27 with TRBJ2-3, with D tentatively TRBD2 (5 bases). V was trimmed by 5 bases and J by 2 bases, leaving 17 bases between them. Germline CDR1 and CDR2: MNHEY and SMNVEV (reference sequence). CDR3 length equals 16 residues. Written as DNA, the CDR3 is TGTGCCAGCAGTGGTCTAGCTACAGACCCCACAGATACGCAGTATTTT. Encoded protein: CASSGLATDPTDTQYF.

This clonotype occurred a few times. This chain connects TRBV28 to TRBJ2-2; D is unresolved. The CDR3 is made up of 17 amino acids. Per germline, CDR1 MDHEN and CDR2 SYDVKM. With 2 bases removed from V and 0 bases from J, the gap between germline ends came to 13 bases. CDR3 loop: CASSLGTTAANTGELFF. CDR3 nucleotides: TGTGCCAGCAGTTTAGGTACGACGGCCGCGAACACCGGGGAGCTGTTTTTT.

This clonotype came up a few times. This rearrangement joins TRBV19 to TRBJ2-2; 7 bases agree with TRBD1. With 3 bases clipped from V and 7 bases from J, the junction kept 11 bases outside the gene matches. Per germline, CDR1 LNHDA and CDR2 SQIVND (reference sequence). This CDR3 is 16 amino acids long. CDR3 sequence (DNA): TGTGCCAGTAGTATGCCCAGGGGGTCTTATGGCGGGGAGCTGTTTTTT. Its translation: CASSMPRGSYGGELFF.

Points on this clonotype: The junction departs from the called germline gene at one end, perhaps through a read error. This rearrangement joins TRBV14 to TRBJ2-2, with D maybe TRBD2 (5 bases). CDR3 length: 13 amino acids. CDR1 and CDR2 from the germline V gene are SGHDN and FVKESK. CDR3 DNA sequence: TGTGCCAGCAGCGCACTCTCGCTGGAGGAGCCGTTTTTT. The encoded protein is CASSALSLEEPFF. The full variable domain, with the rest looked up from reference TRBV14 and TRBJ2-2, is EAGVTQFPSHSVIEKGQTVTLRCDPISGHDNLYWYRRVMGKEIKFLLHFVKESKQDESGMPNNRFLAERTGGTYSTLKVQPAELEDSGVYFCASSALSLEEPFFGEGSRLTVL.

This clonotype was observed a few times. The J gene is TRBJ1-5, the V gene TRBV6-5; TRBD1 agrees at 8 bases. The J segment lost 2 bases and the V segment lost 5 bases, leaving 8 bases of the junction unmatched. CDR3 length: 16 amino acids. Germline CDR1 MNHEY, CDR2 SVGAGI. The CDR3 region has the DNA TGTGCCAGCAGTCCCCAGACAGGGGCGGGCAATCAGCCCCAGCATTTT. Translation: CASSPQTGAGNQPQHF.

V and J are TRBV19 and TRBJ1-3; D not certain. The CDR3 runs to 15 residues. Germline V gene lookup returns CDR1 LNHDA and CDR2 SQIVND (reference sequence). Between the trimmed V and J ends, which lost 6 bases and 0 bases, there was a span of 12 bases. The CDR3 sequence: CASREDAGSGNTIYF. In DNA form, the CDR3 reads TGTGCCAGTAGGGAGGACGCAGGCTCTGGAAACACCATATATTTT.

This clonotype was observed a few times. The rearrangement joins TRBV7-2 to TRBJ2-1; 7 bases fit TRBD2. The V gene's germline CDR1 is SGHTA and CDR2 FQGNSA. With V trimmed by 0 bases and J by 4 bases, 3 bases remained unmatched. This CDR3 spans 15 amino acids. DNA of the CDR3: TGTGCCAGCAGCTTAGCCCCTAGCGGATACAATGAGCAGTTCTTC. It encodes CASSLAPSGYNEQFF.

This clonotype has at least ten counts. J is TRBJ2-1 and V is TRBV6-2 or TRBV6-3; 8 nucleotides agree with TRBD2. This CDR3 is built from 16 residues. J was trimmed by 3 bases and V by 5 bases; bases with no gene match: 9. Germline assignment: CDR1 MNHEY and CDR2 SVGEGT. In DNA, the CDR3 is TGTGCCAGCAGTAGATCTCCCGGGACTAGCTACAATGAGCAGTTCTTC. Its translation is CASSRSPGTSYNEQFF.

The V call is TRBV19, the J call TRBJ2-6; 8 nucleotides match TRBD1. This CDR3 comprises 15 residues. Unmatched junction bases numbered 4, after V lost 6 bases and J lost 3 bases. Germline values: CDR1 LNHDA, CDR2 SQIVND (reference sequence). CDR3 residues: CASSRTGFGANVLTF. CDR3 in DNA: TGTGCCAGTAGCAGGACAGGGTTTGGGGCCAACGTCCTGACTTTC.

Written as DNA, the CDR3 is TGCGCCAGCAGCTTGTTCAGCAACTACGAGCAGTACTTC. It encodes CASSLFSNYEQYF. This chain connects TRBV5-1 to TRBJ2-7; D is unresolved. V shed 1 base and J shed 3 bases, with 8 bases lying between them. This CDR3 spans 13 amino acids. Germline CDR1 SGHRS, CDR2 YFSETQ.

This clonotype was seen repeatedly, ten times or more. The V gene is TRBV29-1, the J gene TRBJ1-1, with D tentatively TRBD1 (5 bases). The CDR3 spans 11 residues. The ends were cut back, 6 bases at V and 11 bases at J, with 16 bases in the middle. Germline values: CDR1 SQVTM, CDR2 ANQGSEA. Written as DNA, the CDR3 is TGCAGCGTCGATCGACAGACGGTGGCTTTCTTT. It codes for CSVDRQTVAFF.

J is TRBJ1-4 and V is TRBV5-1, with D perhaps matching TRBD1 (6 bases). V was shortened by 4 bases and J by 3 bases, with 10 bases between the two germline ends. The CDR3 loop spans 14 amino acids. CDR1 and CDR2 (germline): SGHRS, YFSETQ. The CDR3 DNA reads TGCGCCAGCAGCAAAGGACAGCCTAATGAAAAACTGTTTTTT. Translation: CASSKGQPNEKLFF.

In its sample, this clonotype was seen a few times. The CDR3 DNA reads as TGCAGTGGGGCCGGGAGGACTGAAGCTTTCTTT. Encoded protein: CSGAGRTEAFF. This chain links TRBV20-1 with TRBJ1-1, with no clear D. Germline assignment: CDR1 DFQATT and CDR2 SNEGSKA (reference sequence). This CDR3 has 11 residues. V was pared by 7 bases and J by 5 bases, with 11 bases between.

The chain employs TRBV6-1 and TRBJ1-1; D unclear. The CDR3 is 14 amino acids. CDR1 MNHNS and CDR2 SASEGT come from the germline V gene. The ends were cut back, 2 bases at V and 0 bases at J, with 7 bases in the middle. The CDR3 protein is CASSETALNTEAFF. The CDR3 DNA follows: TGTGCCAGCAGTGAAACAGCCTTGAACACTGAAGCTTTCTTT.

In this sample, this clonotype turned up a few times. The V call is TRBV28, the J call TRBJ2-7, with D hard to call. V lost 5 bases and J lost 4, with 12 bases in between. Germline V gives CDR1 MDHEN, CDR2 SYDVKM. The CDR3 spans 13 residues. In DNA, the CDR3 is TGTGCCAGCAGTCCAAGACTGGGTTACGAGCAGTACTTC. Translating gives CASSPRLGYEQYF.

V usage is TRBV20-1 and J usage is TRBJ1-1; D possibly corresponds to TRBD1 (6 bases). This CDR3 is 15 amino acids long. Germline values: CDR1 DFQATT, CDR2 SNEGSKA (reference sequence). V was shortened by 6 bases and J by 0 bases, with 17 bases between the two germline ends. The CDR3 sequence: CSAPPRAGVNTEAFF. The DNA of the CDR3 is TGCAGTGCCCCCCCCCGGGCAGGGGTGAACACTGAAGCTTTCTTT.

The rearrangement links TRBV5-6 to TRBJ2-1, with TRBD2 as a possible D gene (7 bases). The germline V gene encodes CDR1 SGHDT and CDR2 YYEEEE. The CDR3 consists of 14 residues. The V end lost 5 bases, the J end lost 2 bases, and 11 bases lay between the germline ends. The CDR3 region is CASRRGGTYNEQFF. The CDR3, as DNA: TGTGCCAGCAGAAGGGGGGGGACCTACAATGAGCAGTTCTTC.

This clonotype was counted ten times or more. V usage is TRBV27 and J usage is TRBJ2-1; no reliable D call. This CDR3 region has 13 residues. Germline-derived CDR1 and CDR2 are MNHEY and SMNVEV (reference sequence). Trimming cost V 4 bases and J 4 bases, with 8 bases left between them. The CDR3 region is CASSSGSYNEQFF. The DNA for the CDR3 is TGTGCCAGCAGTTCCGGGTCATACAATGAGCAGTTCTTC.